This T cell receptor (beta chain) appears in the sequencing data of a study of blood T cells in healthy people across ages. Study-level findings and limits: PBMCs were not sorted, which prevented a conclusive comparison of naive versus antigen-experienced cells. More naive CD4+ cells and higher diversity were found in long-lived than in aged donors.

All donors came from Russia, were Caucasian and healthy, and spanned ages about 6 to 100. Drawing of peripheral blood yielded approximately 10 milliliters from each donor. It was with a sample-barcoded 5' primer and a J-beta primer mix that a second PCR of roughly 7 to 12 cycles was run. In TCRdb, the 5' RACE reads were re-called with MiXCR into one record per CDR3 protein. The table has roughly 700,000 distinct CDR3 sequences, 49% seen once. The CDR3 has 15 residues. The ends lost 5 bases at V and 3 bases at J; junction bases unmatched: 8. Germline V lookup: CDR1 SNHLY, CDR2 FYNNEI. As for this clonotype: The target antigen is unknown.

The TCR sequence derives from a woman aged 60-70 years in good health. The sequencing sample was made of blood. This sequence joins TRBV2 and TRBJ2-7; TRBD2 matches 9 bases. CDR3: CASSRGSGSVYEQYF. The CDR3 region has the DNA TGTGCCAGCAGTAGGGGTAGCGGGAGTGTCTACGAGCAGTACTTC.